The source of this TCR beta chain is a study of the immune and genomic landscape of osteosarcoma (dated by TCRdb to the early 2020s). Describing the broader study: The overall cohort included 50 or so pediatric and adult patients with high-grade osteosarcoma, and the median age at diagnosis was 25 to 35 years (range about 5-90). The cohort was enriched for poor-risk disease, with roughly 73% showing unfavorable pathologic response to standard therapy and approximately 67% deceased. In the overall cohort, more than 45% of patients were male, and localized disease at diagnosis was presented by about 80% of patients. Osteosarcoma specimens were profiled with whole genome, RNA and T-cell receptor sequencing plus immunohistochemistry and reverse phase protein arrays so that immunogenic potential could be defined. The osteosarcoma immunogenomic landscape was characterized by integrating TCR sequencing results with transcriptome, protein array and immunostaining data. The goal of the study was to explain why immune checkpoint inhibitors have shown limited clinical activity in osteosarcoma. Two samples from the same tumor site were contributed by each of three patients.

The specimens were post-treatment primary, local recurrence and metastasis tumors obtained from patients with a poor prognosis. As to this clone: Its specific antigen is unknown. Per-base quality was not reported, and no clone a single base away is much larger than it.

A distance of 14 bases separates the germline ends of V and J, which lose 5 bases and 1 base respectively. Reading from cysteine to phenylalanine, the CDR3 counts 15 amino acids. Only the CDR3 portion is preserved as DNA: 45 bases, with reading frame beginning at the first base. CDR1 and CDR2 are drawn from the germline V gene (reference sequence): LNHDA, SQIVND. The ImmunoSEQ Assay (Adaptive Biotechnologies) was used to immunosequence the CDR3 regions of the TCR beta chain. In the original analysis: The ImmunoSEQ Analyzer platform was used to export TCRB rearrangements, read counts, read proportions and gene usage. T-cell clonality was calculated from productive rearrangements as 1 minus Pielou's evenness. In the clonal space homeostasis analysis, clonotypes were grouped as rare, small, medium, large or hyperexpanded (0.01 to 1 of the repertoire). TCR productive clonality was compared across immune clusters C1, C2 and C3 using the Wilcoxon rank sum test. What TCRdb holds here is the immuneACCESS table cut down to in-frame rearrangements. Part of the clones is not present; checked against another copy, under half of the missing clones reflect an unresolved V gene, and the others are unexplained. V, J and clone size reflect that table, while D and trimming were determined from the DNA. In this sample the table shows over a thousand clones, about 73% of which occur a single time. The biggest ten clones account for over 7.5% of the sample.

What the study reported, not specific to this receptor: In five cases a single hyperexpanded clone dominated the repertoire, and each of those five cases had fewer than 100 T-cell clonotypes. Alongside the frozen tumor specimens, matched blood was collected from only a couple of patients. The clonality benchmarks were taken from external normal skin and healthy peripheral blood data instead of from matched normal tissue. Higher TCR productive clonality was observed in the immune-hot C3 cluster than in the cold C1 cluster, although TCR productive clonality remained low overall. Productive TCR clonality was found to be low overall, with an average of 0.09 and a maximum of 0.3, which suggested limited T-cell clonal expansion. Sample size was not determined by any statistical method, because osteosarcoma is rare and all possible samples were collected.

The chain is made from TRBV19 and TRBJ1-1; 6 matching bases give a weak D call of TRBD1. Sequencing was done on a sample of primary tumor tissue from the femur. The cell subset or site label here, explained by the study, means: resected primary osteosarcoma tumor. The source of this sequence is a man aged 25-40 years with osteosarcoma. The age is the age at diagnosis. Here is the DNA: TGTGCCAGTAGTCCTGGGGGGGGGCCGAACACTGAAGCTTTCTTT. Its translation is CASSPGGGPNTEAFF.